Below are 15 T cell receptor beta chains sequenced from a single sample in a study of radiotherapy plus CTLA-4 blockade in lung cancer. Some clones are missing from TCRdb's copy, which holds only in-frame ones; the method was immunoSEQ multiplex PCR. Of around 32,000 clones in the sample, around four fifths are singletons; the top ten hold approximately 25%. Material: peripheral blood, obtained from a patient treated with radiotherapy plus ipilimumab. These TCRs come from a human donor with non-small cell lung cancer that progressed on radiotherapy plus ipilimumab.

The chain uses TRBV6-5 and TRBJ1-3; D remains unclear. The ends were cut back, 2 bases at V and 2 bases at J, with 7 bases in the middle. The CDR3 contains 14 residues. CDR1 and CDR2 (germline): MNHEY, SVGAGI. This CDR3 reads CASSYREAGNTIYF. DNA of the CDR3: TGTGCCAGCAGTTACAGGGAGGCTGGAAACACCATATATTTT.

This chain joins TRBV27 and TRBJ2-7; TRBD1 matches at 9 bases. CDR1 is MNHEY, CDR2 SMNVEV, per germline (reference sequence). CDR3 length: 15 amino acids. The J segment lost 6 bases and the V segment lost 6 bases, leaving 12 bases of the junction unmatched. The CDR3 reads CASRPSGQGYVEQYF. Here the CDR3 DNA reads TGTGCCAGCAGGCCCAGCGGACAGGGGTATGTCGAGCAGTACTTC.

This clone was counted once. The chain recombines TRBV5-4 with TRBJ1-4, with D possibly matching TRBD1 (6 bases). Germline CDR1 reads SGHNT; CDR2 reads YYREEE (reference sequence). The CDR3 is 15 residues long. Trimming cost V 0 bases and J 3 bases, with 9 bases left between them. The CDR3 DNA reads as TGTGCCAGCAGCTTGGCTGGGGGCCCTAATGAAAAACTGTTTTTT. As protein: CASSLAGGPNEKLFF.

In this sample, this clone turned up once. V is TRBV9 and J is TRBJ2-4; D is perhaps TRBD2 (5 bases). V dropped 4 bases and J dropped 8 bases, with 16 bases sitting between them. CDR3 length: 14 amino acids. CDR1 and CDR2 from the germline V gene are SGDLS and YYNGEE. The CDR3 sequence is CASSLEVSGDIQYF. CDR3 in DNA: TGTGCCAGCAGCTTAGAAGTATCCGGGGACATTCAGTACTTC.

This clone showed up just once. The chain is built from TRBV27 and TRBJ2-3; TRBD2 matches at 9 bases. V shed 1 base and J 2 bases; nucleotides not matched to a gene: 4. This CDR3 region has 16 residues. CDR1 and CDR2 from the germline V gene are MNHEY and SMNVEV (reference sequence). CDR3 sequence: CASSLWLAGDTDTQYF. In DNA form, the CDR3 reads TGTGCCAGCAGTTTATGGTTAGCGGGGGACACAGATACGCAGTATTTT.

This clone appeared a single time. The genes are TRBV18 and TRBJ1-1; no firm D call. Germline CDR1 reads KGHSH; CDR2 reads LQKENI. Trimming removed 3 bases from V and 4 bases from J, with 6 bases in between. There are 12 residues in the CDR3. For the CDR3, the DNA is TGTGCCAGCTCACCCACCGGCACTGAAGCTTTCTTT. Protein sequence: CASSPTGTEAFF.

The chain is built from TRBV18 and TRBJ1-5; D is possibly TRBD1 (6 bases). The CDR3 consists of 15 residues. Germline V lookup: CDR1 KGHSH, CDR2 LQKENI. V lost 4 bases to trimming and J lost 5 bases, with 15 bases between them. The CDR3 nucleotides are TGTGCCAGCTCACTTCTACAGGGTATCGATCAGCCCCAGCATTTT. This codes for CASSLLQGIDQPQHF.

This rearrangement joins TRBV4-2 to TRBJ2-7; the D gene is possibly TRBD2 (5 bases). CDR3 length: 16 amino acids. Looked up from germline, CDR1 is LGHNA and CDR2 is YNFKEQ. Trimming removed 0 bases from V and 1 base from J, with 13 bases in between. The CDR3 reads CASSQDWPGISYEQYF. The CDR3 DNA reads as TGTGCCAGCAGCCAAGATTGGCCGGGGATTTCCTACGAGCAGTACTTC.

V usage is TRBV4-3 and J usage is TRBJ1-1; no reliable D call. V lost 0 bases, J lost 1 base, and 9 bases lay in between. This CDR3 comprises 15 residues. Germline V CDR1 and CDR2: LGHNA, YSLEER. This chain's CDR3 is CASSQDRGGNTEAFF. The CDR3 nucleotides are TGCGCCAGCAGCCAAGATCGTGGAGGGAACACTGAAGCTTTCTTT.

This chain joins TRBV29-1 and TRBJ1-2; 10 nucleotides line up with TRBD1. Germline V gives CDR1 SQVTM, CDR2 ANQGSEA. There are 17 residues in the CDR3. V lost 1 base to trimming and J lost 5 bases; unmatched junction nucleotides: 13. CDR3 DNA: TGCAGCGTTGAAGTGCCTTTTGGGACAGGGGTATCTTATGGCTACACCTTC. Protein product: CSVEVPFGTGVSYGYTF.

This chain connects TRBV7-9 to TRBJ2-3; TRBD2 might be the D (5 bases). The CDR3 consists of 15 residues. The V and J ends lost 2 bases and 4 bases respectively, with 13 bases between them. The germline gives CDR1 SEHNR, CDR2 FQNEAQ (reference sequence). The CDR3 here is CASSLLGERADTQYF. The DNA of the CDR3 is TGTGCCAGCAGCTTACTAGGAGAGAGGGCAGATACGCAGTATTTT.

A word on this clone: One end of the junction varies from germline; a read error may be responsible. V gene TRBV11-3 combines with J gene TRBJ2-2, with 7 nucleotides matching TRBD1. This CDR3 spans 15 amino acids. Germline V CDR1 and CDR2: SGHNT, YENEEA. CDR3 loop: CASSLGGDMTGELFF. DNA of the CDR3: TGTGCCAGCAGTTTAGGGGGCGATATGACCGGGGAGCTGTTTTTT.

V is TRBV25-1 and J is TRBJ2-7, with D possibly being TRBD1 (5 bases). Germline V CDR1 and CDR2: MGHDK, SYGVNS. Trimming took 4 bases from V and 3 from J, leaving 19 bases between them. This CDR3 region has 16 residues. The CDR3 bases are TGTGCCAGCAGTGGAACGGCAGGCAGGGTAATCTACGAGCAGTACTTC. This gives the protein CASSGTAGRVIYEQYF.

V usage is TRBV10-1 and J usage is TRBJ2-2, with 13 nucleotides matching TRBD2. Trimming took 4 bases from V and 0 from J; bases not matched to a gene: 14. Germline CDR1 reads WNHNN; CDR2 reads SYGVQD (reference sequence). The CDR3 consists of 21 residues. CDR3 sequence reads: CASSAQVLGLAGDPNTGELFF. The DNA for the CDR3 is TGCGCCAGCAGTGCACAAGTCCTCGGACTAGCGGGGGACCCGAACACCGGGGAGCTGTTTTTT.

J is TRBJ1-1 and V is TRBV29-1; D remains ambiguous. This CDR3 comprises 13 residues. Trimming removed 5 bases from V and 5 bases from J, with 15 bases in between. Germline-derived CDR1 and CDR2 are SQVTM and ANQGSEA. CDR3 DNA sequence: TGCAGCGTTACGCGGGATCCGGGTACTGAAGCTTTCTTT. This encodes CSVTRDPGTEAFF.